This TCR beta chain emerged from a study of blood T cells in healthy people across ages. Per the germline V gene, CDR1 is DFQATT and CDR2 is SNEGSKA (reference sequence). Between the trimmed V and J ends, which lost 3 bases and 2 bases, there was a span of 11 bases. CDR3 length: 13 residues. For every donor, a draw yielded about 10 milliliters of peripheral blood. Primers used in a second PCR of roughly 7 to 11 cycles were a sample-barcoded 5' primer and a J-beta primer mix. TCRdb used MiXCR to reprocess the 5' RACE reads, holding one entry per CDR3 protein. The sample carries 550,000 to 600,000 distinct CDR3 sequences, approximately 25% recorded once.

The rearrangement uses TRBV20-1 and TRBJ2-7, with D tentatively TRBD1 (6 bases). Sequencing was performed on blood. The TCR was taken from a woman in her seventies in good health. For the CDR3, the DNA is TGCAGTGCTAGGGACAGACAAACCTACGAGCAGTACTTC. It translates to CSARDRQTYEQYF.